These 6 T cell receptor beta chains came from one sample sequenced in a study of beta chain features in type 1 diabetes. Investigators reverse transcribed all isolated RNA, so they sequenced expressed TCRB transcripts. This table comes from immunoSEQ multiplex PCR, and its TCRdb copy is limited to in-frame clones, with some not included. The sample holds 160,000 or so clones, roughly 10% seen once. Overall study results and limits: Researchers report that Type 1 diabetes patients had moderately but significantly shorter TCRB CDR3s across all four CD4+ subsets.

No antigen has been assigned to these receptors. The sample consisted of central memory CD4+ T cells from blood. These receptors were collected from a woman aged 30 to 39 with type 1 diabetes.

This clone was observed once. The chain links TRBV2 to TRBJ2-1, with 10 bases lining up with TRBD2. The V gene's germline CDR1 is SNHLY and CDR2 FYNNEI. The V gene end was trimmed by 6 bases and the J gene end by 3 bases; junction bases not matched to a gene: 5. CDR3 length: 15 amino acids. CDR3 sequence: CASRTGLAIYNEQFF. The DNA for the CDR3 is TGTGCCAGCAGGACGGGACTAGCGATCTACAATGAGCAGTTCTTC.

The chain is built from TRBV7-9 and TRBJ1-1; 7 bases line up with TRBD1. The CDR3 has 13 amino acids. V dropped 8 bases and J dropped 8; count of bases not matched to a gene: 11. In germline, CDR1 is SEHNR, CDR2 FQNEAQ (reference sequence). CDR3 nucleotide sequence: TGTGCCAGCGGCCGACAGGGCGGGTACGAAGCTTTCTTT. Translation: CASGRQGGYEAFF.

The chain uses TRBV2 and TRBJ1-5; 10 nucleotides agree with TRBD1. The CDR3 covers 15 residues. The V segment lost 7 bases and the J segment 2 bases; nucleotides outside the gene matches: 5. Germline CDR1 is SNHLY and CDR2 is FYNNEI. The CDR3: CASKRTGGGNQPQHF. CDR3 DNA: TGTGCCAGCAAGAGGACAGGGGGAGGCAATCAGCCCCAGCATTTT.

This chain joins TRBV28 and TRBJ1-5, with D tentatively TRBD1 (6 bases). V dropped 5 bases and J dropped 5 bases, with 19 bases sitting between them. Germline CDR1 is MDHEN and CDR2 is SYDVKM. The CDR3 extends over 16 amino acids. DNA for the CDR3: TGTGCCAGCAGTCCCCTACAACAGGGAATATATCAGCCCCAGCATTTT. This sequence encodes CASSPLQQGIYQPQHF.

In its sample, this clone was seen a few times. In nucleotides, the CDR3 is TGCGCCAGCAGCCAACATGGACAGGCGAGCGATGAGCAGTTCTTC. Its protein product is CASSQHGQASDEQFF. The chain employs TRBV4-1 and TRBJ2-1; 7 bases fit TRBD1. CDR1 and CDR2 (germline): MGHRA, YSYEKL. Trimming at V came to 2 bases and at J to 8 bases, leaving 9 bases not matched to a gene. The CDR3 is 15 residues long.

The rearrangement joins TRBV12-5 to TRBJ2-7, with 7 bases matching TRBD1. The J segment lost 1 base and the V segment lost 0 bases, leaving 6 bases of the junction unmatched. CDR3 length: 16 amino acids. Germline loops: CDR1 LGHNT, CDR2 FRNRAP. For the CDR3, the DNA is TGTGCTAGTGGTTTGGTAGGCAGGGGGATGTCCTACGAGCAGTACTTC. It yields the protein CASGLVGRGMSYEQYF.